This T cell receptor (beta chain) was recorded in a study of cytomegalovirus exposure and HLA in healthy donors. Study in general: The 100 to 150 validation repertoires matched the 500 to 750 first-cohort repertoires in platform, a later analysis reported.

A word on this clone: Its cognate antigen is unknown.

Measured with immunoSEQ multiplex PCR; TCRdb has only the in-frame clones, and not every one. The repertoire includes hundreds of thousands of clones, roughly 84% of them detected once, and 2% sits in the top ten. Findings and limits, study-wide: Overall, approximately 150 TCR beta chains were annotated as cytomegalovirus-associated. According to a subsequent analysis, TCR clusters from the first cohort were inclined to appear together in the 110 or so validation repertoires.

Separation from the approximately 670-subject first cohort characterized the roughly 120-subject validation cohort, to which the donors belonged. The germline V gene encodes CDR1 LNHDA and CDR2 SQIVND (reference sequence). The CDR3 is 13 residues long. Trimming stripped 8 bases from V and 0 bases from J, with 10 bases between. The sequence came from a woman aged 18-29 years in good health and CMV-seropositive. The chain employs TRBV19 and TRBJ1-1; possible D gene TRBD1, 5 bases. The specimen sequenced was PBMCs. The CDR3 spells CASPGHLNTEAFF. CDR3 DNA sequence: TGTGCCAGTCCCGGACACCTGAACACTGAAGCTTTCTTT.